This T cell receptor (beta chain) was profiled in a study of T-cell reconstitution after alpha-beta-depleted transplantation in children. General study results and limits: It was surviving recipient T cells and thymic progenitors that gave some patients high TCRbeta diversity at day 60. The main origin of T-cell counts and diversity one year after transplant was newly produced T cells.

This clonotype was seen once. The antigen is unknown. This sample's TCRbeta library carried unique molecular identifier barcodes. Each CDR3 protein gets one entry after TCRdb re-called the PCR reads with MiXCR. The sample includes fewer than 750,000 distinct CDR3 sequences, 20% to 30% seen only once; the top ten take approximately 39%. CDR3 size: 17 residues. CDR1 LGHDT and CDR2 YNNKEL come from the germline V gene (reference sequence). The V gene lost 3 bases and the J gene lost 6 bases, with 24 bases spanning the gap. The sample here was PBMCs, taken before TCRalphabeta/CD19-depleted stem cell transplant. This chain connects TRBV3-1 to TRBJ2-7, with a possible D match to TRBD2 (5 bases). The receptor's source is a boy less than two years old with Wiskott-Aldrich syndrome, due to receive a stem cell transplant. The CDR3 reads CASSQLGVARLVGEQYF. In DNA, the CDR3 is TGTGCCAGCAGCCAGCTGGGAGTGGCTCGTTTGGTTGGCGAGCAGTACTTC.